Listed below are T cell receptor beta chains from one sample, sequenced in a study of beta chain features in type 1 diabetes. Method: immunoSEQ multiplex PCR; TCRdb's copy keeps in-frame clones and lacks some. This table has 630,000 or so clones, over 12% appearing once. What was sequenced was naive CD4+ T cells from blood. The source of these receptors is a man between 18 and 35 years old with type 1 diabetes. Both conserved end residues are part of each CDR3. The listing skips clone size in some rows; elsewhere it reads once, few, many or a size class.

abundance	v_gene	j_gene	CDR3aa
.	TRBV25-1	TRBJ2-3	CASSELGQIGDTQYF
few	TRBV2	TRBJ2-1	CASSEGTSSNEQFF
few	TRBV2	TRBJ2-7	CASSDMGHEQYF
few	TRBV19	TRBJ2-1	CASTLGGPYNEQFF
few	TRBV10-3	TRBJ1-5	CAISDLSNQPQHF
few	TRBV6-5	TRBJ1-2	CASSYSERFLGYTF
.	TRBV5-1	TRBJ2-2	CASSTESRILANTGELFF
few	TRBV6-4	TRBJ2-1	CASSRAGVPVREQFF
.	TRBV5-1	TRBJ2-7	CASSLLQGNEQYF
few	TRBV29-1	TRBJ2-7	CSVELPGLQYF
.	TRBV7-3	TRBJ2-1	CASSPGGPNEQFF
.	TRBV5-4	TRBJ1-3	CASSSPREVNTIYF
.	TRBV30	TRBJ2-5	CAWNAGLAVGTQYF
few	TRBV29-1	TRBJ1-1	CSVEARVSTEAFF
.	TRBV7-2	TRBJ1-1	CASSFRDRNTEAFF
.	TRBV18	TRBJ2-5	CASSKDLQETQYF
few	TRBV5-1	TRBJ1-2	CASSPRGEAYGYTF
.	TRBV6-4	TRBJ1-2	CASSDSAGSANYGYTF
.	TRBV5-1	TRBJ2-7	CASSPLSSGGAIHEQYF
few	TRBV27	TRBJ1-2	CASSLEPAANYGYTF
few	TRBV5-4	TRBJ2-3	CASSLLAGGFGTDTQYF
few	TRBV28	TRBJ2-3	CASTLAGGPLDTQYF
few	TRBV2	TRBJ2-5	CASSEGVETQYF
few	TRBV29-1	TRBJ1-4	CSVTGTNEKLFF
.	TRBV6-5	TRBJ2-7	CASSYSRQTYEQYF
once	TRBV6-5	TRBJ2-5	CASSTYSDQYF
.	TRBV2	TRBJ1-6	CASSGSPLHF
few	TRBV7-9	TRBJ2-7	CASSLEASGNYEQYF
.	TRBV2	TRBJ2-7	CASSKDRGVYEQYF
few	TRBV6-4	TRBJ1-2	CASSDGGYGYTF
few	TRBV30	TRBJ1-2	CAWSVSGYGYTF
few	TRBV29-1	TRBJ1-1	CSSSNGNTEAFF
few	TRBV6-6	TRBJ2-6	CASSSTGSGANVLTF
few	TRBV7-9	TRBJ2-3	CASSLAATDTQYF
once	TRBV18	TRBJ2-5	CASSQGQDQETQYF
.	TRBV30	TRBJ2-3	CAWSDNRAGDTQYF
.	TRBV19	TRBJ2-1	CASTPGTSGNNEQFF
few	TRBV7-9	TRBJ2-4	CASSLGGPFFQYF
.	TRBV6-1	TRBJ1-2	CASSREGFGTYGYTF
few	TRBV2	TRBJ1-2	CASTRQGRGYTF
few	TRBV4-1	TRBJ2-3	CASSQAIAPSTDTQYF